These T cell receptor beta chains were read from a single sample in a study of cytomegalovirus exposure and HLA in healthy donors. Here immunoSEQ multiplex PCR was the method, and the copy in TCRdb shows in-frame clones only, minus some. The sample shows some 130,000 clones, roughly 90% of them seen only once. The sequenced material came from PBMCs. The receptors were sampled from a man younger than 35 in good health and CMV-seronegative. Both conserved end residues are part of each CDR3. Fields, in order: clone size, D gene, V gene, J gene, CDR3 protein, CDR3 DNA. The D gene is left open where the match is weak. Clone sizes are given selectively: once, few, many, or a class where the clone is expanded.

>.|.|TRBV18|TRBJ1-5
CASSQQDGSYQPQHF
TGTGCCAGCTCCCAACAGGACGGGTCCTATCAGCCCCAGCATTTT
>.|TRBD2|TRBV2|TRBJ2-1
CASRGTSGLNEQFF
TGTGCCAGCAGGGGGACTAGCGGGTTGAATGAGCAGTTCTTC
>.|TRBD2|TRBV5-1|TRBJ2-1
CASSLGGTSGGPIFWNEQFF
TGCGCCAGCAGCTTAGGAGGGACTAGCGGGGGGCCGATTTTTTGGAATGAGCAGTTCTTC
>few|.|TRBV7-9|TRBJ1-1
CASSLDQGEAFF
TGTGCCAGCAGCTTAGACCAGGGTGAAGCTTTCTTT
>once|.|TRBV4-1|TRBJ1-2
CASSQEAGLRRDGYTF
TGCGCCAGCAGCCAAGAGGCCGGGCTCCGGCGGGATGGCTACACCTTC
>.|.|TRBV6-6|TRBJ2-2
CASSQGSGELFF
TGTGCCAGCAGCCAGGGATCCGGGGAGCTGTTTTTT
>.|TRBD1|TRBV27|TRBJ2-1
CASKTGVSATNNEQFF
TGTGCCAGCAAGACAGGGGTTTCGGCCACCAACAATGAGCAGTTCTTC
>.|.|TRBV5-1|TRBJ2-1
CASSVAAASSYNEQFF
TGCGCCAGCAGCGTGGCGGCGGCGAGCTCCTACAATGAGCAGTTCTTC
>.|.|TRBV19|TRBJ1-2
CAPSLGWGYTF
TGTGCCCCCAGTCTGGGCTGGGGCTACACCTTC
>.|.|TRBV7-2|TRBJ2-1
CASSSVASSYNEQFF
TGTGCCAGCAGCTCCGTAGCGTCTTCCTACAATGAGCAGTTCTTC
>.|.|TRBV11-3|TRBJ2-7
CASSRDSSSYEQYF
TGTGCCAGCAGCCGGGACTCCAGCTCCTACGAGCAGTACTTC
>.|.|TRBV21-1|TRBJ2-7
CASTRRRWLRGYEQYF
TGTGCCAGCACCCGCCGGAGGTGGCTCCGTGGCTACGAGCAGTACTTC
>.|.|TRBV2|TRBJ2-5
CASSERETQYF
TGTGCCAGCAGTGAGAGAGAGACCCAGTACTTC
>.|TRBD2|TRBV18|TRBJ2-5
CASSPPASGNQETQYF
TGTGCCAGCTCACCACCGGCTAGCGGGAACCAAGAGACCCAGTACTTC